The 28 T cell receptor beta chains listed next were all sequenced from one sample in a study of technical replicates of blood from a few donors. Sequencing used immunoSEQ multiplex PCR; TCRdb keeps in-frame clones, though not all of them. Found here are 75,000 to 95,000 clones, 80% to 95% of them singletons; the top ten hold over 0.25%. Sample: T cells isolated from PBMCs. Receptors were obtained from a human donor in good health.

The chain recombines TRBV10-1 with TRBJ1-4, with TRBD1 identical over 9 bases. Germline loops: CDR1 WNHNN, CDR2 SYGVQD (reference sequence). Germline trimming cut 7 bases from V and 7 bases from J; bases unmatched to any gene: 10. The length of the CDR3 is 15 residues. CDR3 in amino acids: CASNPDGTGTEKLFF. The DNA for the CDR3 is TGCGCCAGCAACCCTGACGGGACAGGGACTGAAAAACTGTTTTTT.

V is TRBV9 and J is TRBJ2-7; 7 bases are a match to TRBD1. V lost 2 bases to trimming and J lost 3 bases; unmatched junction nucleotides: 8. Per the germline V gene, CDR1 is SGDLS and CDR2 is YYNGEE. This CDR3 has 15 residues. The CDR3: CASSVTGVQGYEQYF. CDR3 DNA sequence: TGTGCCAGCAGCGTCACAGGGGTCCAGGGCTACGAGCAGTACTTC.

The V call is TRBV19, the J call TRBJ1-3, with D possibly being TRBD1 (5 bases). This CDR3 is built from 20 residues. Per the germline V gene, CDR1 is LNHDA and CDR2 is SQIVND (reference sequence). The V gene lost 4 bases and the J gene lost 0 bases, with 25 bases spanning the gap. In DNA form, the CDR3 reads TGTGCCAGTAGTAAGGTCAGGGTGAACGCGATTAGATCCTCTGGAAACACCATATATTTT. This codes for CASSKVRVNAIRSSGNTIYF.

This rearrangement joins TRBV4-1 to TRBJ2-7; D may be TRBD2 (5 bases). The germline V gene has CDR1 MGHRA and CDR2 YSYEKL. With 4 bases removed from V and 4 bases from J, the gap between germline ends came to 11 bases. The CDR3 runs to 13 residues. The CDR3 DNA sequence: TGCGCCAGCAGCCCAGCGGAAGAGTACGAGCAGTACTTC. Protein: CASSPAEEYEQYF.

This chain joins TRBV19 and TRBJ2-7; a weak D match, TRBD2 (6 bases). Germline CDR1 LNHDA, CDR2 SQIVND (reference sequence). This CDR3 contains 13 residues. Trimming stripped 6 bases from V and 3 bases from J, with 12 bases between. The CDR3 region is CASSAASDYEQYF. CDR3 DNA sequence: TGTGCCAGTAGCGCGGCTAGCGACTACGAGCAGTACTTC.

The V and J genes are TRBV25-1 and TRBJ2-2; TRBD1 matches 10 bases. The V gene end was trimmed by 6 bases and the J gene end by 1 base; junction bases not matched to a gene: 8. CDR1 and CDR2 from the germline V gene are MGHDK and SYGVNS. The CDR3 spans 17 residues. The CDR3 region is CASRVTGQGGNTGELFF. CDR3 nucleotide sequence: TGTGCCAGCAGAGTGACCGGACAGGGGGGGAACACCGGGGAGCTGTTTTTT.

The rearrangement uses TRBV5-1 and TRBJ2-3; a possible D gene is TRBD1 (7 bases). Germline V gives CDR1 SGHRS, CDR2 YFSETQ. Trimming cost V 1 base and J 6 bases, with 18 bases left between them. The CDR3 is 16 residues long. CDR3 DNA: TGCGCCAGCAGCTTGAGAGGCAGGGGGGAAACGGATACGCAGTATTTT. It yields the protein CASSLRGRGETDTQYF.

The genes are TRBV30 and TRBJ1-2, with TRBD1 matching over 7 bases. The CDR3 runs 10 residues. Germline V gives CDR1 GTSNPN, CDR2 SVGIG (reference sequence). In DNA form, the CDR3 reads TGTGCGACAGGGAACTATGGCTACACCTTC. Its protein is CATGNYGYTF. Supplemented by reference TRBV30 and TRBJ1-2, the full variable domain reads SQTIHQWPATLVQPVGSPLSLECTVEGTSNPNLYWYRQAAGRGLQLLFYSVGIGQISSEVPQNLSASRPQDRQFILSSKKLLLSDSGFYLCATGNYGYTFGSGTRLTVV.

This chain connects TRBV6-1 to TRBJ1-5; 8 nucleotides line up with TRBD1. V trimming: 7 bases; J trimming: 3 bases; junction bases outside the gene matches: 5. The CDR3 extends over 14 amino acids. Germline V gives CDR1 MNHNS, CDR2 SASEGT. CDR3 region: CASIQGAVNQPQHF. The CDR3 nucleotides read TGTGCCAGCATCCAGGGGGCAGTCAATCAGCCCCAGCATTTT.

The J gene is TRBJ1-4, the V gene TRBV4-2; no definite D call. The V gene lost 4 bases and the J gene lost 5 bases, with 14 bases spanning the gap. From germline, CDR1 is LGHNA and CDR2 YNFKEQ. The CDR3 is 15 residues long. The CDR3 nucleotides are TGTGCCAGCAGCCCCATTCCGACGAGGAATGAAAAACTGTTTTTT. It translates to CASSPIPTRNEKLFF.

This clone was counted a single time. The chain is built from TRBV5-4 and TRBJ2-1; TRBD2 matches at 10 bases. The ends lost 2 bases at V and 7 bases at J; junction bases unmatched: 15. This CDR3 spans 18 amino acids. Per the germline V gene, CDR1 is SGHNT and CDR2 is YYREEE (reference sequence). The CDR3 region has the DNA TGTGCCAGCAGCTTTTCTTACGGGCAGCGGGGGGGCTGGAATGAGCAGTTCTTC. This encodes CASSFSYGQRGGWNEQFF.

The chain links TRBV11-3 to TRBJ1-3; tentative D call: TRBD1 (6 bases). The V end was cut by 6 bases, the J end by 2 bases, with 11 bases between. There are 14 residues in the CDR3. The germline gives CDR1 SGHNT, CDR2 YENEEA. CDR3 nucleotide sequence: TGTGCCAGCAGTACAGGGCATACTGGAAACACCATATATTTT. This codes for CASSTGHTGNTIYF.

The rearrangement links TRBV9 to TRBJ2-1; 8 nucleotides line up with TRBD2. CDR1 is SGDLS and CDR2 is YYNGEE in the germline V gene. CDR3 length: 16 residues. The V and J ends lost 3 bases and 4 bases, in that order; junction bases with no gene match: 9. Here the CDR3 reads CASSEESGSLYNEQFF. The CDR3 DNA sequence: TGTGCCAGCAGCGAAGAAAGCGGGAGCCTTTACAATGAGCAGTTCTTC.

The CDR3 is CASSSDSLEYEQYF. DNA for the CDR3: TGTGCCAGCAGTTCAGACAGCCTCGAGTACGAGCAGTACTTC. The rearrangement links TRBV6-5 to TRBJ2-7; the D gene is possibly TRBD1 (5 bases). The CDR3 covers 14 residues. Trimming pared 4 bases from V and 4 bases from J, leaving 14 bases between. Germline loops: CDR1 MNHEY, CDR2 SVGAGI.

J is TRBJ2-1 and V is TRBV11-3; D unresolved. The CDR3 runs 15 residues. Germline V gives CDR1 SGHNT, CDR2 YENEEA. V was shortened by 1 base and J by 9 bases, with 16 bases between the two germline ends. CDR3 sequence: CASSLAVTVLSEQFF. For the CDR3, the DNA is TGTGCCAGCAGCTTAGCTGTAACAGTTCTAAGTGAGCAGTTCTTC.

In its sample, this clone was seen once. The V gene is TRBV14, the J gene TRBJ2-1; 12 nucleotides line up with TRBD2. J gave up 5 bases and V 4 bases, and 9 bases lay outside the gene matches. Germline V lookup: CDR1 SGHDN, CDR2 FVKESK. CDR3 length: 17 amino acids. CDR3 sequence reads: CASSPLAGGPINNEQFF. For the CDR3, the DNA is TGTGCCAGCAGCCCCCTAGCGGGAGGGCCGATCAACAATGAGCAGTTCTTC.

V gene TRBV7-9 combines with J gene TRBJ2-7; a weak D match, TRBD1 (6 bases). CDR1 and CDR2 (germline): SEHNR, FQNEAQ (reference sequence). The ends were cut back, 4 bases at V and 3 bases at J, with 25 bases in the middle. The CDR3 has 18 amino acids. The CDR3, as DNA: TGTGCCAGCAGCTCTACGCAACACTTGCCGGGGACAAACTACGAGCAGTACTTC. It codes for CASSSTQHLPGTNYEQYF.

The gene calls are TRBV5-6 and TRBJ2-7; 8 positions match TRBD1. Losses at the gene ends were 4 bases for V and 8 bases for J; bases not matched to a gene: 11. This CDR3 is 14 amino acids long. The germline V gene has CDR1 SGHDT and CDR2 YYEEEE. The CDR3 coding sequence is TGTGCCAGCAGCACGGACAGGGCCCGCGCAAAGCAGTACTTC. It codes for CASSTDRARAKQYF.

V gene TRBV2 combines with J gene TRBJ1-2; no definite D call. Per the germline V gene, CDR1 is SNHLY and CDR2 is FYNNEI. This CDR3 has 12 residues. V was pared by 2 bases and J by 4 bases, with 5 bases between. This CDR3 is CASSELRYGYTF. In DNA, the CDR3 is TGTGCCAGCAGTGAACTGCGCTATGGCTACACCTTC.

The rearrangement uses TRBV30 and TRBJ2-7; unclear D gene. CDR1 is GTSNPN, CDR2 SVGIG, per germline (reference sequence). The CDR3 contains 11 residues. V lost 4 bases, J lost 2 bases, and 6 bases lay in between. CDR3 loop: CAWTSAYEQYF. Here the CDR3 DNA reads TGTGCCTGGACGTCGGCCTACGAGCAGTACTTC.

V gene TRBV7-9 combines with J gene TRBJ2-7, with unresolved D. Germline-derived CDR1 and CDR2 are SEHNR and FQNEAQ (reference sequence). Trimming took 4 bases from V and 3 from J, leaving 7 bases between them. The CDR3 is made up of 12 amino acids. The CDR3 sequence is CASSSPVYEQYF. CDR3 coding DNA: TGTGCCAGCAGCTCCCCCGTCTACGAGCAGTACTTC.

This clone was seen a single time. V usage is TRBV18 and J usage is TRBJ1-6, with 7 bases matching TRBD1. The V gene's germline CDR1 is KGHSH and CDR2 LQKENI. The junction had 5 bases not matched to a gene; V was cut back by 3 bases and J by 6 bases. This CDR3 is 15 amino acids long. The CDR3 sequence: CASSPRDRRNSPLHF. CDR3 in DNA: TGTGCCAGCTCACCGCGGGACAGACGTAATTCACCCCTCCACTTT. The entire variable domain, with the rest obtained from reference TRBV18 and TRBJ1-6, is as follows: NAGVMQNPRHLVRRRGQEARLRCSPMKGHSHVYWYRQLPEEGLKFMVYLQKENIIDESGMPKERFSAEFPKEGPSILRIQQVVRGDSAAYFCASSPRDRRNSPLHFGNGTRLTVT.

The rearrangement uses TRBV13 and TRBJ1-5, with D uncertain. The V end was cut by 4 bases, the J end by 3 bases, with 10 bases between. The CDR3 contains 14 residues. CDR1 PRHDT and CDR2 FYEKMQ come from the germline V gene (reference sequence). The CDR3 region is CASSSGPNNQPQHF. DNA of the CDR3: TGTGCCAGCAGCTCAGGACCTAACAATCAGCCCCAGCATTTT.

The CDR3 loop reads CASSPGQGADGYTF. Written as DNA, the CDR3 is TGCGCCAGCAGCCCCGGACAGGGGGCGGACGGCTACACCTTC. This chain joins TRBV4-1 and TRBJ1-2; 11 bases agree with TRBD1. J lost 8 bases, V lost 4 bases, and 6 bases had no gene match. Looked up from germline, CDR1 is MGHRA and CDR2 is YSYEKL. The CDR3 is 14 amino acids.

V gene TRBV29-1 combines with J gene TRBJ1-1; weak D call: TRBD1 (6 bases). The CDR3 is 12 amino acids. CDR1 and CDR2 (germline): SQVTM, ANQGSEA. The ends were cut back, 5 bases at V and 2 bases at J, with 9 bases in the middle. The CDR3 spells CSVTGINTEAFF. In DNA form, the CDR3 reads TGCAGCGTTACAGGGATCAACACTGAAGCTTTCTTT.

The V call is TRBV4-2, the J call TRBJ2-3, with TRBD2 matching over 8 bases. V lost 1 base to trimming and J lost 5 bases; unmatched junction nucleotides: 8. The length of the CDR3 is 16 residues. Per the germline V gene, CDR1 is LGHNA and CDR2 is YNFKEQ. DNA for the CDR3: TGTGCCAGCAGCCAAGTAAAGAGTCGGGAGGGAGATACGCAGTATTTT. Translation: CASSQVKSREGDTQYF.

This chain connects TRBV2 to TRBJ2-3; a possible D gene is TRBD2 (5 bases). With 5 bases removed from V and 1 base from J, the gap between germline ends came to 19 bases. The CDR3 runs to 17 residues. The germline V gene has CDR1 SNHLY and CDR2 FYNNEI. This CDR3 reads CASSWEMGGRRTDTQYF. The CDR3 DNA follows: TGTGCCAGCAGTTGGGAGATGGGCGGAAGACGCACAGATACGCAGTATTTT.

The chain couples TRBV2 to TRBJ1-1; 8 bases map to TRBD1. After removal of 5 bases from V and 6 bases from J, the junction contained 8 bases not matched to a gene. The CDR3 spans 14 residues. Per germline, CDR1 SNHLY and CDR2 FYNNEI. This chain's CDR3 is CASSQGQGFAEAFF. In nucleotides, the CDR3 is TGTGCCAGCAGTCAAGGACAGGGTTTTGCTGAAGCTTTCTTT. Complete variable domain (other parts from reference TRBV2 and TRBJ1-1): EPEVTQTPSHQVTQMGQEVILRCVPISNHLYFYWYRQILGQKVEFLVSFYNNEISEKSEIFDDQFSVERPDGSNFTLKIRSTKLEDSAMYFCASSQGQGFAEAFFGQGTRLTVV.